A selection of T cell receptor beta chains follows, all from one sample in a study of regulatory dendritic cells for organ transplantation. Assay used: immunoSEQ multiplex PCR; TCRdb lists only in-frame clones, some missing. Counted here are 25,000 to 30,000 clones, roughly 80% occurring once; the ten biggest clones make up 0.1%. Sequenced material: naive CD4+ T cells from blood. The receptors originated from a human donor in good health. The CDR3 runs from the conserved cysteine through the conserved F or W. The order of the fields is clone size, V gene, D gene, J gene, CDR3 DNA, CDR3 protein. D genes are given only for firm matches. The size field is filled for only some rows; it gives once, few, many or a size class.

>NA|TRBV9|NA|TRBJ1-6
TGTGCCAGCAGCGTAGAGGGAGGAACTGGCTATTCACCCCTCCACTTT
CASSVEGGTGYSPLHF
>NA|TRBV5-1|TRBD2|TRBJ2-3
TGCGCCAGCAGCTTAGGACTAGCGGGGGGCACAGATACGCAGTATTTT
CASSLGLAGGTDTQYF
>NA|TRBV19|TRBD1|TRBJ1-1
TGTGCCAGTAGTCGATTAGGGGGCCGGACTGAAGCTTTCTTT
CASSRLGGRTEAFF
>NA|TRBV5-1|NA|TRBJ1-1
TGCGCCAGCAGCTTTGATACGGAGACTGAAGCTTTCTTT
CASSFDTETEAFF
>few|TRBV2|NA|TRBJ2-7
TGTGCCGGTACCGGGACACCCTACGAGCAGTACTTC
CAGTGTPYEQYF
>NA|TRBV7-3|TRBD1|TRBJ2-1
TGTGCCAGCAGCCCGGGACAGGGGGCTAATGAGCAGTTCTTC
CASSPGQGANEQFF
>NA|TRBV18|NA|TRBJ2-1
TGTGCCAGCTCACCACTAGCAGAGGGCCTCAATGAGCAGTTCTTC
CASSPLAEGLNEQFF
>NA|TRBV18|NA|TRBJ2-1
TGTGCCAGCTCACCAAGGACTGACTACAATGAGCAGTTCTTC
CASSPRTDYNEQFF
>NA|TRBV2|TRBD1|TRBJ1-1
TGTGCCAGCAGTTTACAGGGGGCGGACACTGAAGCTTTCTTT
CASSLQGADTEAFF
>NA|TRBV9|NA|TRBJ1-2
TGTGCCAGCAGCCCACGCGAGGGGGAATCTAAGGGCTACACCTTC
CASSPREGESKGYTF
>NA|TRBV10-3|TRBD1|TRBJ2-5
TGTGCCATCAGTCGACAGGGCCAAGAGACCCAGTACTTC
CAISRQGQETQYF
>NA|TRBV6-4|NA|TRBJ1-1
TGTGCCAGCAGGGTTGCGATGAACACTGAAGCTTTCTTT
CASRVAMNTEAFF
>few|TRBV7-9|TRBD1|TRBJ2-7
TGTGCCAGCAGGCAGACAGGGTCGGAAGAGCAGTACTTC
CASRQTGSEEQYF
>NA|TRBV5-4|TRBD1|TRBJ2-1
TGTGCCAGCAGCTTCACAGGGGGTAATGAGCAGTTCTTC
CASSFTGGNEQFF
>NA|TRBV5-1|NA|TRBJ1-4
TGCGCCAGCAGCTTGGAGTCCGGGGATGAAAAACTGTTTTTT
CASSLESGDEKLFF
>few|TRBV18|NA|TRBJ1-2
TGTGCCAGCTCCCTGGGGCAGGACTATGGCTACACCTTC
CASSLGQDYGYTF
>NA|TRBV27|NA|TRBJ1-1
TGTGCCAGCAGTAGCCGGGAGATGAACACTGAAGCTTTCTTT
CASSSREMNTEAFF
>once|TRBV11-1|TRBD1|TRBJ2-3
TGTGCCAGCGGCAGACAGGGGTCAGATACGCAGTATTTT
CASGRQGSDTQYF
>NA|TRBV2|TRBD2|TRBJ2-3
TGTGCCAGCAGCGCCACTAGCGGGGGCGCAGATACGCAGTATTTT
CASSATSGGADTQYF
>NA|TRBV10-3|TRBD2|TRBJ2-2
TGTGCCTCCCGGTCGGTAGCGGGGGGGGACACCGGGGAGCTGTTTTTT
CASRSVAGGDTGELFF
>NA|TRBV27|NA|TRBJ2-2
TGTGCCAGCCCGAAGGACAGCTCTATTACACGCTTACACCGGGGAGCTGTTTTT
CASPKDSSITRLHRGAVF
>NA|TRBV9|TRBD2|TRBJ2-5
TGTGCCAGCAGCGTAGCATCTAGCGGGGGAGGGGAGACCCAGTACTTC
CASSVASSGGGETQYF
>NA|TRBV6-1|NA|TRBJ1-5
TGTGCCAGCAGTGAAGCGTGGACTGAGAAGCCCCAGCATTTT
CASSEAWTEKPQHF
>NA|TRBV5-1|TRBD2|TRBJ2-5
TGCGCCAGCAGCTTGACCTCTAGCGGGGGACAGACCCAGTACTTC
CASSLTSSGGQTQYF
>once|TRBV19|TRBD1|TRBJ1-6
TGTGCCAGTAGAGACAGGGACGGTTCACCCCTCCACTTT
CASRDRDGSPLHF